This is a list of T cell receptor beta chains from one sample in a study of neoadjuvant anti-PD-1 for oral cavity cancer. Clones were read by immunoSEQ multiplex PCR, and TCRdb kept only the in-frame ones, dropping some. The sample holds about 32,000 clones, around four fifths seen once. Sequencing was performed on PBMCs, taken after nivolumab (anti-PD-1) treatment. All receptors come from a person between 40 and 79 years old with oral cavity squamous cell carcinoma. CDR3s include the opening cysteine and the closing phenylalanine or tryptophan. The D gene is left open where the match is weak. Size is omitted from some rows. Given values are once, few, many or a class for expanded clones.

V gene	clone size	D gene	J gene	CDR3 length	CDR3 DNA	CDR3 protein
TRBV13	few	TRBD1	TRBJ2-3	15	TGTGCCAGCAGCGCGCGCCCGGACAGGGGTGATACGCAGTATTTT	CASSARPDRGDTQYF
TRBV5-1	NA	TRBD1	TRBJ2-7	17	TGCGCCAGCAGCTTCAACGCCCGGGACAGATACTCCTACGAGCAGTACTTC	CASSFNARDRYSYEQYF
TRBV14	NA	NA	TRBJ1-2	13	TGTGCCAGCAGCCCAACCAGGGCACAGGGCTACACCTTC	CASSPTRAQGYTF
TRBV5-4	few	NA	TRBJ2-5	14	TGTGCCAGCAGCTTGGCCGGGACGCAAGAGACCCAGTACTTC	CASSLAGTQETQYF
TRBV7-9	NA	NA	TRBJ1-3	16	TGTGCCAGCAGGCAGGACAGTGACAACTCTGGAAACACCATATATTTT	CASRQDSDNSGNTIYF
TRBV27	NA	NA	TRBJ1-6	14	TGTGCCAGCAGTCCCGGACGGGAAGCTTCACCCCTCCACTTT	CASSPGREASPLHF
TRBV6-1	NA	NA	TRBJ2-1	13	TGTGCCAGCAGTCTCAACCTGGGGGATGAGCAGTTCTTC	CASSLNLGDEQFF
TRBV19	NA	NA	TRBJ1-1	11	TGTGCCACTAATCTACAGGGTCGGGCTTTCTTT	CATNLQGRAFF
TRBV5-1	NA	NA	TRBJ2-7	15	TGCGCCAGCAGCTTCGGACCTCGTATTAGCTACGAGCAGTACTTC	CASSFGPRISYEQYF
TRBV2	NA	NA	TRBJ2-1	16	TGTGCCAGCAGAGCTCGGGGGGCGTCGGTCTACAATGAGCAGTTCTTC	CASRARGASVYNEQFF
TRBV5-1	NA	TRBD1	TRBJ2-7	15	TGCGCCAGCAGTATCGGACAGGGGGCTTCCTACGAGCAGTACTTC	CASSIGQGASYEQYF
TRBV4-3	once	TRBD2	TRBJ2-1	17	TGCGCCAGCAGCCAGGTCGGGACTAGCGATCTCGACAATGAGCAGTTCTTC	CASSQVGTSDLDNEQFF
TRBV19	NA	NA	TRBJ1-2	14	TGTGCCAGTAGTATAACAGTTTCTGACTATGGCTACACCTTC	CASSITVSDYGYTF
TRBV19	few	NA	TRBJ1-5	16	TGTGCCAGTAGTATAAGCAGACTTTATAGCAATCAGCCCCAGCATTTT	CASSISRLYSNQPQHF
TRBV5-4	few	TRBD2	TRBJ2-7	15	TGTGCCAGCAGCGCGGGGACTAGCGGGGTATACGAGCAGTACTTC	CASSAGTSGVYEQYF
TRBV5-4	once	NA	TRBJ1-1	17	TGTGCCAGCAGCTGGCGGCCAGGGGCTTCCCCTGGGACTGAAGCTTTCTTT	CASSWRPGASPGTEAFF
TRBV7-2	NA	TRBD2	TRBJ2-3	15	TGTGCCAGCCTGACTAGCGGGGGTTGGACAGATACGCAGTATTTT	CASLTSGGWTDTQYF
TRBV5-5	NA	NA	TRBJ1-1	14	TGTGCCAGCAGCTTGGACAGGGCTGGCACTGAAGCTTTCTTT	CASSLDRAGTEAFF
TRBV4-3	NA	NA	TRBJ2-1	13	TGCGCCAGCAGCCAGTCAACCTTAAATGAGCAGTTCTTC	CASSQSTLNEQFF
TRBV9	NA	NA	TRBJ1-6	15	TGTGCCAGCAGCGTAGCCCCGGAGACAAATTCACCCCTCCACTTT	CASSVAPETNSPLHF
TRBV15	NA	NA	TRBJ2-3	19	TGTGCCACCAGCAGAGATCTTGGGGTTATCCACCCTAGCACAGATACGCAGTATTTT	CATSRDLGVIHPSTDTQYF
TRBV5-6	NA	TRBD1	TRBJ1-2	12	TGTGCCAGCAGCCGGACAGGGGATGGCTACACCTTC	CASSRTGDGYTF